This T cell receptor (beta chain) stems from a study of blood T cell repertoires in COVID-19. Assay: immunoSEQ multiplex PCR; the TCRdb copy retains only in-frame clones and omits some. This sample has 35,000 to 45,000 clones; approximately 86% occur once, and the top ten carry more than 7%. J gave up 11 bases and V 7 bases, and 11 bases lay outside the gene matches. The CDR3 covers 13 residues. This clonotype was sampled from a human donor in a cohort sampled during active COVID-19. The sample was peripheral blood. The V call is TRBV12-3 or TRBV12-4, the J call TRBJ1-1; 9 bases line up with TRBD1. This CDR3 reads CASTLDRGRFAFF. Here the CDR3 DNA reads TGTGCCAGCACCCTGGACAGGGGACGATTTGCTTTCTTT.